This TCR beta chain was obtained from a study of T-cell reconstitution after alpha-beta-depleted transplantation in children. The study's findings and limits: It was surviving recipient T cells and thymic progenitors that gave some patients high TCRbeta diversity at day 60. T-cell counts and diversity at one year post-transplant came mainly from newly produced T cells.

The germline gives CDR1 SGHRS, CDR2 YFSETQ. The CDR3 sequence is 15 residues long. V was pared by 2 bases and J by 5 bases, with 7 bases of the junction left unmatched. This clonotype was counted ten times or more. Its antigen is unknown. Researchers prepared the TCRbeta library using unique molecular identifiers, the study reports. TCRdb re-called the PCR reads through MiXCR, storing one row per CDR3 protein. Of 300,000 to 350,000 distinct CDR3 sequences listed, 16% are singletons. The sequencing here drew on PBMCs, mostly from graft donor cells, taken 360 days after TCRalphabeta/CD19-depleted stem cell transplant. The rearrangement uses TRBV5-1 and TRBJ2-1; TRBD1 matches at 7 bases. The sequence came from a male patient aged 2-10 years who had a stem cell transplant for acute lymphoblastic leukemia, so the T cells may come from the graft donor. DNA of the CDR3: TGCGCCAGCAGCTTACGCCCGGGACAGAACAATGAGCAGTTCTTC. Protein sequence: CASSLRPGQNNEQFF.